The 18 T cell receptor beta chains in this list originate from one sample, sequenced in a study of cytomegalovirus exposure and HLA in healthy donors. This PCR relied on a set of 60 Vbeta primers and 13 Jbeta primers. Profiling relied on immunoSEQ multiplex PCR, and the TCRdb table lists in-frame clones only, not all of them. Found here are about 150,000 clones, over 75% of them singletons; the top ten hold 1%. The sequenced material came from PBMCs. The receptors derive from a woman between 45 and 65 years old in good health and CMV-seropositive.

The V call is TRBV18, the J call TRBJ1-2; maybe TRBD1 (5 bases). Germline V gives CDR1 KGHSH, CDR2 LQKENI. V lost 2 bases and J 4 bases, leaving 14 bases between the germline ends. The CDR3 has 15 amino acids. CDR3 coding DNA: TGTGCCAGCTCACCATCTGGACATACGTTCTATGGCTACACCTTC. Translated, it gives CASSPSGHTFYGYTF.

The chain joins TRBV6-6 to TRBJ1-1; 7 bases are a match to TRBD1. The V segment lost 2 bases and the J segment 2 bases; nucleotides outside the gene matches: 5. The CDR3 length is 15 residues. Germline CDR1 and CDR2: MNHNY and SVGAGI (reference sequence). In DNA form, the CDR3 reads TGTGCCAGCAGTTACCCTCAGGGGGGCAACACTGAAGCTTTCTTT. The encoded protein is CASSYPQGGNTEAFF.

The chain joins TRBV18 to TRBJ2-1, with D uncertain. This CDR3 is 15 amino acids long. V was trimmed by 5 bases and J by 0 bases, leaving 11 bases between them. The V gene's germline CDR1 is KGHSH and CDR2 LQKENI. CDR3: CASSSILSSYNEQFF. CDR3 bases: TGTGCCAGCTCATCAATACTGAGCTCCTACAATGAGCAGTTCTTC.

The chain combines TRBV7-2 with TRBJ2-5, with 7 bases identical to TRBD1. V gave up 1 base and J gave up 4 bases; unmatched junction bases: 3. The CDR3 consists of 14 residues. The germline V gene encodes CDR1 SGHTA and CDR2 FQGNSA. The CDR3 bases are TGTGCCAGCAGCTTAGACAGGGGTGGAGAGACCCAGTACTTC. Translation gives CASSLDRGGETQYF. Complete variable domain (other parts from reference TRBV7-2 and TRBJ2-5): GAGVSQSPSNKVTEKGKDVELRCDPISGHTALYWYRQSLGQGLEFLIYFQGNSAPDKSGLPSDRFSAERTGGSVSTLTIQRTQQEDSAVYLCASSLDRGGETQYFGPGTRLLVL.

CDR3 DNA sequence: TGTGCCAGCAGCTCGGCAGTCTTACCCAGGACTAGCGGGAGTTACGAGCAGTACTTC. It is translated as CASSSAVLPRTSGSYEQYF. The chain links TRBV7-9 to TRBJ2-7; 13 positions agree with TRBD2. The CDR3 covers 19 residues. Looked up from germline, CDR1 is SEHNR and CDR2 is FQNEAQ (reference sequence). V dropped 4 bases and J dropped 4; count of bases not matched to a gene: 16.

This clone was counted between two and nine times. The genes are TRBV7-2 and TRBJ2-7; TRBD1 agrees at 9 bases. V trimming: 5 bases; J trimming: 7 bases; junction bases outside the gene matches: 9. CDR3 size: 14 residues. Per the germline V gene, CDR1 is SGHTA and CDR2 is FQGNSA. CDR3: CASSAIQGAGEQYF. CDR3 nucleotides: TGTGCCAGCAGCGCCATACAGGGGGCAGGGGAGCAGTACTTC.

The chain employs TRBV4-2 and TRBJ2-1; 8 bases fit TRBD2. The V gene's germline CDR1 is LGHNA and CDR2 YNFKEQ. The J segment lost 10 bases and the V segment lost 0 bases, leaving 5 bases of the junction unmatched. The CDR3 sequence is 14 residues long. As DNA, the CDR3 is TGTGCCAGCAGCCAAGAAACGGGGGGGTGGGAGCAGTTCTTC. Residues: CASSQETGGWEQFF.

CDR3 sequence (DNA): TGTGCCAGTAGTAGCGGTGTCCTTCAACCCTACGAGCAGTACTTC. Translating gives CASSSGVLQPYEQYF. The chain couples TRBV19 to TRBJ2-7, with D uncertain. With 4 bases removed from V and 2 bases from J, the gap between germline ends came to 15 bases. Germline CDR1 is LNHDA and CDR2 is SQIVND (reference sequence). The CDR3 runs 15 residues.

The count of this clone is one. The genes are TRBV28 and TRBJ1-2; 8 positions agree with TRBD1. Germline values: CDR1 MDHEN, CDR2 SYDVKM. The length of the CDR3 is 15 residues. After removal of 4 bases from V and 8 bases from J, the junction contained 12 bases not matched to a gene. CDR3 loop: CASSYGDRSLGGYTF. CDR3 bases: TGTGCCAGCAGTTACGGGGACAGGTCCCTTGGCGGCTACACCTTC.

The chain links TRBV20-1 to TRBJ2-5, with D tentatively TRBD1 (5 bases). The CDR3 runs to 11 residues. From germline, CDR1 is DFQATT and CDR2 SNEGSKA (reference sequence). The V gene lost 6 bases and the J gene lost 7 bases, with 12 bases spanning the gap. The chain's CDR3 is CSAGDSATQYF. The CDR3 DNA reads as TGCAGTGCAGGGGATTCGGCGACCCAGTACTTC.

The rearrangement uses TRBV6-5 and TRBJ2-7, with 8 bases matching TRBD1. The germline V gene has CDR1 MNHEY and CDR2 SVGAGI. The CDR3 totals 14 residues. The V and J ends lost 6 bases and 1 base, in that order; junction bases with no gene match: 5. The CDR3 DNA sequence: TGTGCCAGCAGGGGAGACAGGGGATCCTACGAGCAGTACTTC. It codes for CASRGDRGSYEQYF.

The chain couples TRBV5-1 to TRBJ2-7, with TRBD2 identical over 8 bases. CDR3 size: 16 residues. The germline CDR1 and CDR2 sequences are SGHRS and YFSETQ. V trimming: 3 bases; J trimming: 1 base; junction bases outside the gene matches: 9. DNA of the CDR3: TGCGCCAGCAGCTCCGGGGGGGGGCGTATTTCCTACGAGCAGTACTTC. This gives the protein CASSSGGGRISYEQYF.

This clone was seen only once. The chain uses TRBV29-1 and TRBJ1-2; a weak D match, TRBD1 (5 bases). Germline loops: CDR1 SQVTM, CDR2 ANQGSEA. Between the trimmed V and J ends, which lost 7 bases and 4 bases, there was a span of 19 bases. This CDR3 comprises 14 residues. CDR3 residues: CSARRRQSFYGYTF. The CDR3 DNA sequence: TGCAGCGCGCGCCGTAGACAGTCTTTCTATGGCTACACCTTC.

This sequence joins TRBV5-4 and TRBJ2-1, with 10 bases fitting TRBD2. Germline CDR1 and CDR2: SGHNT and YYREEE (reference sequence). This CDR3 is 15 amino acids long. V lost 4 bases to trimming and J lost 5 bases; unmatched junction nucleotides: 6. The CDR3 sequence is CASSPGTSANNEQFF. The CDR3 DNA sequence: TGTGCCAGCAGCCCCGGGACTAGCGCGAACAATGAGCAGTTCTTC.

This chain uses TRBV5-4 with TRBJ2-2; 9 bases line up with TRBD1. The germline gives CDR1 SGHNT, CDR2 YYREEE (reference sequence). This CDR3 is 19 amino acids long. Germline trimming cut 3 bases from V and 7 bases from J; bases unmatched to any gene: 19. CDR3 amino acids: CASSWGPGQGMEEIGELFF. CDR3 bases: TGTGCCAGCAGCTGGGGGCCGGGACAGGGAATGGAAGAGATCGGGGAGCTGTTTTTT.

This clone occurred a few times. V is TRBV19 and J is TRBJ2-4; D not resolved. Germline CDR1 and CDR2: LNHDA and SQIVND (reference sequence). The CDR3 is 16 amino acids. V lost 3 bases and J lost 1, with 13 bases in between. Here the CDR3 DNA reads TGTGCCAGTAGTATCCCCAGATTGACTGCCAAAAACATTCAGTACTTC. Protein product: CASSIPRLTAKNIQYF.

This chain uses TRBV4-2 with TRBJ2-7; 11 bases align to TRBD2. There are 18 residues in the CDR3. Germline lookup yields CDR1 LGHNA and CDR2 YNFKEQ. V lost 0 bases and J lost 4; bases outside the gene matches: 11. In nucleotides, the CDR3 is TGTGCCAGCAGCCAAGATCGGCTAGCGGGGGGTCTCAGGTACGAGCAGTACTTC. Translating it yields CASSQDRLAGGLRYEQYF.

The J gene is TRBJ1-4, the V gene TRBV5-1, with a tentative D call TRBD1 (5 bases). The CDR3 consists of 16 residues. From germline, CDR1 is SGHRS and CDR2 YFSETQ. Trimming left V 1 base short and J 4 bases short, with 14 bases between. The CDR3 loop is CASSLMPGVDNEKLFF. DNA for the CDR3: TGCGCCAGCAGCTTGATGCCGGGGGTGGATAATGAAAAACTGTTTTTT.